The 8 T cell receptor beta chains presented below share a single source sample, sequenced in a study of shared clonotypes between healthy human individuals. Only in-frame clones appear in the TCRdb table, and some are missing; sequencing was by immunoSEQ multiplex PCR. The table shows under 1,900,000 clones, with around 98.5% occurring only once. What was sequenced was naive CD4+ T cells sorted from blood. This sample's subset: CD45RA+ positively selected. These receptors originate from a man aged 25-45 years in good health.

This chain uses TRBV30 with TRBJ2-7; D is undetermined. V lost 3 bases and J lost 1, with 4 bases in between. CDR1 is GTSNPN, CDR2 SVGIG, per germline (reference sequence). The CDR3 covers 11 residues. DNA of the CDR3: TGTGCCTGGAGGAGATCCTACGAGCAGTACTTC. Protein product: CAWRRSYEQYF.

The chain is built from TRBV25-1 and TRBJ2-5; D is unclear. Trimming removed 1 base at V and 3 bases at J, with 9 bases between. CDR3 length equals 14 residues. Germline assignment: CDR1 MGHDK and CDR2 SYGVNS. The CDR3 DNA reads as TGTGCCAGCAGTGAATTTACGGTCGAAGAGACCCAGTACTTC. Encoded protein: CASSEFTVEETQYF. Full variable domain (missing parts from reference TRBV25-1 and TRBJ2-5): EADIYQTPRYLVIGTGKKITLECSQTMGHDKMYWYQQDPGMELHLIHYSYGVNSTEKGDLSSESTVSRIRTEHFPLTLESARPSHTSQYLCASSEFTVEETQYFGPGTRLLVL.

Only one count was recorded for this clone. V and J are TRBV7-9 and TRBJ1-1; 7 bases are shared with TRBD1. CDR1 and CDR2 (germline): SEHNR, FQNEAQ (reference sequence). Germline trimming cut 10 bases from V and 0 bases from J; bases unmatched to any gene: 14. The CDR3 has 16 residues. The CDR3 loop reads CATRIGQESMNTEAFF. The DNA for the CDR3 is TGTGCCACCCGTATCGGACAGGAGTCAATGAACACTGAAGCTTTCTTT.

The CDR3 sequence: CAITGVRDTEAFF. The CDR3 coding sequence is TGTGCCATAACAGGGGTGAGGGACACTGAAGCTTTCTTT. The chain employs TRBV2 and TRBJ1-1; 7 nucleotides align to TRBD1. Per the germline V gene, CDR1 is SNHLY and CDR2 is FYNNEI. The CDR3 covers 13 residues. J was trimmed by 3 bases and V by 10 bases; bases with no gene match: 8.

In this sample, this clone turned up once. The gene calls are TRBV5-1 and TRBJ2-1, with D possibly TRBD1 on 5 matching bases. V dropped 4 bases and J dropped 3 bases, with 23 bases sitting between them. The CDR3 is made up of 18 amino acids. Germline CDR1 and CDR2: SGHRS and YFSETQ. The CDR3: CASSPAGLAQPIYNEQFF. DNA for the CDR3: TGCGCCAGCAGCCCCGCAGGGTTAGCCCAGCCCATCTACAATGAGCAGTTCTTC.

The gene calls are TRBV7-2 and TRBJ2-2; 9 bases are a match to TRBD2. CDR3 length equals 17 residues. Germline V gene data show CDR1 as SGHTA and CDR2 as FQGNSA. Trimming at V came to 3 bases and at J to 5 bases, leaving 10 bases not matched to a gene. For the CDR3, the DNA is TGTGCCAGCAGCTTTCCTAGCGGGGAGTGGTTGACCGGGGAGCTGTTTTTT. This gives the protein CASSFPSGEWLTGELFF.

J is TRBJ1-2 and V is TRBV7-6; TRBD1 aligns across 9 bases. CDR1 and CDR2 from the germline V gene are SGHVS and FNYEAQ. The junction had 0 bases not matched to a gene; V was cut back by 1 base and J by 6 bases. The CDR3 is 13 amino acids. CDR3 in DNA: TGTGCCAGCAGCTTAGGGACAGGGGATGGCTACACCTTC. Translated: CASSLGTGDGYTF.

V gene TRBV5-6 combines with J gene TRBJ2-7; possibly TRBD2 for D (5 bases). There are 15 residues in the CDR3. Looked up from germline, CDR1 is SGHDT and CDR2 is YYEEEE. V was trimmed by 3 bases and J by 0 bases, leaving 13 bases between them. The CDR3 nucleotides read TGTGCCAGCAGCTCCCCGGGAAGGAGCTCCTACGAGCAGTACTTC. Encoded protein: CASSSPGRSSYEQYF.